This T cell receptor (beta chain) was sequenced for a study of beta chain features in type 1 diabetes. The whole isolated RNA underwent reverse transcription, so sequencing captured expressed TCRB transcripts. Only in-frame clones appear in the TCRdb table, and some are missing; sequencing was by immunoSEQ multiplex PCR. Of 600,000 to 650,000 clones in the sample, roughly 16% are singletons; the top ten hold 0.09% to 0.095%. The sequence was obtained from a man aged 18 to 35 in good health. Specimen: naive CD4+ T cells from blood.

This CDR3 is CAMSVVAPLGGELFF. The CDR3 DNA reads as TGTGCCATGAGCGTCGTAGCCCCTCTTGGCGGGGAGCTGTTTTTT. The chain uses TRBV10-3 and TRBJ2-2, with D unclear. Germline values: CDR1 ENHRY, CDR2 SYGVKD. CDR3 length: 15 residues. Trimming took off 9 bases at V and 7 bases at J, with 21 bases between the two ends.